What follows are 28 T cell receptor beta chains derived from one specimen sequenced in a study of cytomegalovirus exposure and HLA in healthy donors. Amplification used 60 Vbeta primers and 13 Jbeta primers. Repertoires were generated with immunoSEQ multiplex PCR, while TCRdb's copy carries only in-frame clones and drops some. The repertoire holds about 140,000 clones, with around 77% as singletons. The sequencing sample was made of PBMCs. The receptors come from a man aged 18 to 29 in good health and CMV-seronegative.

The gene calls are TRBV21-1 and TRBJ1-1; TRBD1, as called in the table, went unchecked against the DNA. TRBV21-1 is annotated as a pseudogene. This CDR3 is 16 amino acids long. CDR3 sequence (DNA): TGTGCCAGCAGCGACGGAAGATCAGGGGTTAGCACTGAAGCTTTCTTT. Translation gives CASSDGRSGVSTEAFF.

The J gene is TRBJ1-5, the V gene TRBV28, with 7 bases fitting TRBD1. Germline V gene sequence: CDR1 MDHEN, CDR2 SYDVKM. V was pared by 6 bases and J by 6 bases, with 11 bases of the junction left unmatched. The CDR3 extends over 15 amino acids. As DNA, the CDR3 is TGTGCCAGCAGCCGAAGGGTGACAGGGCGTCAGCCCCAGCATTTT. It specifies CASSRRVTGRQPQHF.

This chain connects TRBV5-4 to TRBJ1-1; D perhaps matches TRBD1 (5 bases). Between the trimmed V and J ends, which lost 4 bases and 1 base, there was a span of 20 bases. Germline V gives CDR1 SGHNT, CDR2 YYREEE (reference sequence). There are 17 residues in the CDR3. The CDR3 is CASSPDVGTIPNTEAFF. The CDR3 region has the DNA TGTGCCAGCAGCCCAGATGTCGGGACTATTCCGAACACTGAAGCTTTCTTT. Supplemented by reference TRBV5-4 and TRBJ1-1, the full variable domain reads ETGVTQSPTHLIKTRGQQVTLRCSSQSGHNTVSWYQQALGQGPQFIFQYYREEENGRGNFPPRFSGLQFPNYSSELNVNALELDDSALYLCASSPDVGTIPNTEAFFGQGTRLTVV.

The chain combines TRBV5-3 with TRBJ2-2, with D perhaps TRBD2 (5 bases). TRBV5-3 carries the ORF label, with uncertain function. The CDR3 spans 15 residues. V lost 9 bases to trimming and J lost 3 bases, with 18 bases between them. CDR3 DNA sequence: TGTGCCAACCCACACCGGGGAGCGTACACCGGGGAGCTGTTTTTT. Protein sequence: CANPHRGAYTGELFF.

Notes on this clone: Its ends do not fully match the called genes, so a read error is possible. This rearrangement joins TRBV2 to TRBJ2-5; no firm D call. From germline, CDR1 is SNHLY and CDR2 FYNNEI. CDR3 size: 12 residues. The CDR3 reads CANSVSQETQYF. CDR3 bases: TGTGCCAACAGTGTGTCACAAGAGACCCAGTACTTC.

V usage is TRBV2 and J usage is TRBJ1-2, with TRBD1 as a possible D gene (5 bases). Trimming stripped 6 bases from V and 8 bases from J, with 22 bases between. This CDR3 comprises 15 residues. In germline, CDR1 is SNHLY, CDR2 FYNNEI. DNA for the CDR3: TGTGCCAGCAGCAGGGCCCAGGGTACCCCTAAAGGCTACACCTTC. Translation gives CASSRAQGTPKGYTF.

This clone was detected a few times. V gene TRBV7-8 combines with J gene TRBJ2-1; tentative D call: TRBD1 (6 bases). The V and J ends lost 3 bases and 3 bases respectively, with 15 bases between them. CDR1 is SGHVS, CDR2 FQNEAQ, per germline. The CDR3 is made up of 16 amino acids. The CDR3: CASSFQQGFLYNEQFF. As DNA, the CDR3 is TGTGCCAGCAGCTTTCAACAGGGATTCCTCTACAATGAGCAGTTCTTC. The full variable domain, completed using reference TRBV7-8 and TRBJ2-1, is GAGVSQSPRYKVAKRGQDVALRCDPISGHVSLFWYQQALGQGPEFLTYFQNEAQLDKSGLPSDRFFAERPEGSVSTLKIQRTQQEDSAVYLCASSFQQGFLYNEQFFGPGTRLTVL.

The V call is TRBV6-5, the J call TRBJ2-5; possibly TRBD2 for D (7 bases). This CDR3 comprises 14 residues. Between the trimmed V and J ends, which lost 5 bases and 1 base, there was a span of 11 bases. Germline V gene data show CDR1 as MNHEY and CDR2 as SVGAGI. This CDR3 is CASSGGGSQETQYF. CDR3 nucleotide sequence: TGTGCCAGCAGTGGCGGGGGCAGCCAAGAGACCCAGTACTTC.

This chain uses TRBV9 with TRBJ1-6; tentative D call: TRBD1 (6 bases). Germline lookup yields CDR1 SGDLS and CDR2 YYNGEE. V lost 0 bases and J 11 bases, leaving 12 bases between the germline ends. The CDR3 is 14 amino acids. The CDR3 DNA is TGTGCCAGCAGCGTAGCTACGGACAGAGCACCCCTCCACTTT. It is translated as CASSVATDRAPLHF.

The chain couples TRBV5-1 to TRBJ2-7, with 7 bases lining up with TRBD1. CDR3 length equals 15 residues. Germline CDR1 is SGHRS and CDR2 is YFSETQ. The V and J ends lost 3 bases and 0 bases, in that order; junction bases with no gene match: 6. The CDR3 spells CASSSTGSGSYEQYF. CDR3 in DNA: TGCGCCAGCAGCTCGACAGGGAGTGGCTCCTACGAGCAGTACTTC.

The rearrangement links TRBV5-1 to TRBJ1-1, with no clear D. Germline CDR1 is SGHRS and CDR2 is YFSETQ. Trimming shortened V by 0 bases and J by 3 bases, and 9 bases separated the two germline ends. CDR3 length: 14 residues. In nucleotides, the CDR3 is TGCGCCAGCAGCTTGGCTTCGGGTCACACTGAAGCTTTCTTT. As protein: CASSLASGHTEAFF. Variable domain in full (rest from reference TRBV5-1 and TRBJ1-1): KAGVTQTPRYLIKTRGQQVTLSCSPISGHRSVSWYQQTPGQGLQFLFEYFSETQRNKGNFPGRFSGRQFSNSRSEMNVSTLELGDSALYLCASSLASGHTEAFFGQGTRLTVV.

This chain links TRBV5-4 with TRBJ1-1, with a weak D call TRBD1 (6 bases). V was clipped by 0 bases and J by 1 base, with 7 bases between them. CDR3 length equals 14 residues. Germline loops: CDR1 SGHNT, CDR2 YYREEE (reference sequence). The DNA for the CDR3 is TGTGCCAGCAGCTTGGTACAGGGGAACACTGAAGCTTTCTTT. As protein: CASSLVQGNTEAFF.

V and J are TRBV4-3 and TRBJ1-2, with D unclear. The CDR3 has 15 amino acids. Germline-derived CDR1 and CDR2 are LGHNA and YSLEER. Deletions cut 4 bases from V and 8 bases from J, with 20 bases between. The CDR3 sequence: CASSLSVGLTGGYTF. For the CDR3, the DNA is TGCGCCAGCAGCCTATCGGTCGGTTTGACGGGGGGCTACACCTTC.

The rearrangement links TRBV15 to TRBJ1-4; D is unclear. The CDR3 length is 14 residues. The germline gives CDR1 LNHNV, CDR2 YYDKDF (reference sequence). V was shortened by 5 bases and J by 8 bases, with 15 bases between the two germline ends. The CDR3 nucleotides read TGTGCCACCAGCCCTTACAGAATAGGAGAAAAACTGTTTTTT. It yields the protein CATSPYRIGEKLFF.

V and J are TRBV5-4 and TRBJ2-3, with 14 bases matching TRBD2. After removal of 7 bases from V and 4 bases from J, the junction contained 14 bases not matched to a gene. Germline CDR1 and CDR2: SGHNT and YYREEE (reference sequence). The CDR3 has 18 residues. The CDR3 DNA reads as TGTGCCAGCCCCGGGACTAGCGGGGGCTCCTCGGGGGCAGATACGCAGTATTTT. Protein sequence: CASPGTSGGSSGADTQYF. The full variable domain, its missing parts supplied by reference TRBV5-4 and TRBJ2-3, is ETGVTQSPTHLIKTRGQQVTLRCSSQSGHNTVSWYQQALGQGPQFIFQYYREEENGRGNFPPRFSGLQFPNYSSELNVNALELDDSALYLCASPGTSGGSSGADTQYFGPGTRLTVL.

The V call is TRBV7-2, the J call TRBJ2-1; tentatively, D is TRBD2 (6 bases). CDR1 SGHTA and CDR2 FQGNSA come from the germline V gene. V gave up 5 bases and J gave up 9 bases, with 14 bases separating them. The CDR3 spans 13 residues. CDR3 sequence (DNA): TGTGCCAGCAGCCATCCTGGGGGGACTGAGCAGTTCTTC. This gives the protein CASSHPGGTEQFF.

This clone was counted a single time. The rearrangement joins TRBV29-1 to TRBJ1-1; a weak D match, TRBD1 (6 bases). Trimming pared 6 bases from V and 2 bases from J, leaving 16 bases between. Germline V CDR1 and CDR2: SQVTM, ANQGSEA. CDR3 length equals 14 residues. In DNA, the CDR3 is TGCAGCGTGACGGGGTGGGGGCTTAACACTGAAGCTTTCTTT. Translating it yields CSVTGWGLNTEAFF. Using reference TRBV29-1 and TRBJ1-1 for the parts outside the CDR3, the full variable domain is SAVISQKPSRDICQRGTSLTIQCQVDSQVTMMFWYRQQPGQSLTLIATANQGSEATYESGFVIDKFPISRPNLTFSTLTVSNMSPEDSSIYLCSVTGWGLNTEAFFGQGTRLTVV.

The V and J genes are TRBV30 and TRBJ2-7; 8 nucleotides align to TRBD2. Trimming cost V 3 bases and J 6 bases; bases outside gene matches: 7. The germline CDR1 and CDR2 sequences are GTSNPN and SVGIG (reference sequence). This CDR3 is 13 amino acids long. CDR3 DNA: TGTGCCTGGAGCATCCTCGGGGGGGGCGAGCAGTACTTC. This gives the protein CAWSILGGGEQYF.

The J gene is TRBJ1-1, the V gene TRBV19; 7 nucleotides line up with TRBD1. The CDR3 is 15 amino acids. Germline V gives CDR1 LNHDA, CDR2 SQIVND (reference sequence). V lost 5 bases to trimming and J lost 0 bases; unmatched junction nucleotides: 6. The CDR3 reads CASSPWTGMNTEAFF. Here the CDR3 DNA reads TGTGCCAGTAGTCCTTGGACAGGAATGAACACTGAAGCTTTCTTT.

The chain uses TRBV30 and TRBJ2-2, with D possibly being TRBD2 (5 bases). The V end lost 1 base, the J end lost 9 bases, and 9 bases lay between the germline ends. The CDR3 is 12 residues long. CDR1 and CDR2 from the germline V gene are GTSNPN and SVGIG (reference sequence). CDR3 sequence: CAWSEGARELFF. The CDR3 coding sequence is TGTGCCTGGAGTGAGGGAGCTCGGGAGCTGTTTTTT.

The gene calls are TRBV9 and TRBJ2-1, with D maybe TRBD2 (6 bases). V shed 3 bases and J shed 2 bases, with 18 bases lying between them. Germline V gives CDR1 SGDLS, CDR2 YYNGEE. There are 17 residues in the CDR3. In nucleotides, the CDR3 is TGTGCCAGCAGCGCTTCCGCGGGGACCCTAGCCTACAATGAGCAGTTCTTC. It yields the protein CASSASAGTLAYNEQFF.

The rearrangement joins TRBV11-2 to TRBJ2-2; no clear D gene. Trimming pared 5 bases from V and 3 bases from J, leaving 16 bases between. Germline-derived CDR1 and CDR2 are SGHAT and FQNNGV. The CDR3 loop spans 16 amino acids. CDR3 in DNA: TGTGCCAGCAGCCCCATTGGCGGATCCGACACCGGGGAGCTGTTTTTT. Protein sequence: CASSPIGGSDTGELFF.

J is TRBJ1-1 and V is TRBV18, with 10 bases identical to TRBD1. V was pared by 6 bases and J by 6 bases, with 4 bases of the junction left unmatched. Germline V gene data show CDR1 as KGHSH and CDR2 as LQKENI. The CDR3 extends over 13 amino acids. The CDR3 loop is CASSRGQGAEAFF. CDR3 nucleotide sequence: TGTGCCAGCTCCCGAGGACAGGGGGCTGAAGCTTTCTTT. The full variable domain, with the rest looked up from reference TRBV18 and TRBJ1-1, is NAGVMQNPRHLVRRRGQEARLRCSPMKGHSHVYWYRQLPEEGLKFMVYLQKENIIDESGMPKERFSAEFPKEGPSILRIQQVVRGDSAAYFCASSRGQGAEAFFGQGTRLTVV.

On this clone itself: Within the sample, other DNA sequences also encode this same CDR3. The rearrangement joins TRBV6-5 to TRBJ1-5, with TRBD1 identical over 10 bases. Looked up from germline, CDR1 is MNHEY and CDR2 is SVGAGI. With 6 bases clipped from V and 5 bases from J, the junction kept 4 bases outside the gene matches. The CDR3 sequence is 14 residues long. The CDR3 DNA is TGTGCCAGCAGCTGGACAGGGGGAGATCAGCCCCAGCATTTT. Its protein is CASSWTGGDQPQHF.

The chain is built from TRBV30 and TRBJ1-2; D gene uncertain. V was trimmed by 5 bases and J by 5 bases, leaving 15 bases between them. CDR3 length: 13 residues. The germline V gene has CDR1 GTSNPN and CDR2 SVGIG (reference sequence). The DNA of the CDR3 is TGTGCCTGGTACGGGGAAAGGGTTTATGGCTACACCTTC. It encodes CAWYGERVYGYTF.

The chain uses TRBV29-1 and TRBJ1-2; D might be TRBD1 (6 bases). The CDR3 is made up of 16 amino acids. Germline lookup yields CDR1 SQVTM and CDR2 ANQGSEA. The V gene lost 2 bases and the J gene lost 7 bases, with 23 bases spanning the gap. Written as DNA, the CDR3 is TGCAGCGTTGAAAAGGGTGGCTGGGACATCCAGGGTGGCTACACCTTC. Its translation: CSVEKGGWDIQGGYTF. The full variable domain, with the rest looked up from reference TRBV29-1 and TRBJ1-2, is SAVISQKPSRDICQRGTSLTIQCQVDSQVTMMFWYRQQPGQSLTLIATANQGSEATYESGFVIDKFPISRPNLTFSTLTVSNMSPEDSSIYLCSVEKGGWDIQGGYTFGSGTRLTVV.

The gene calls are TRBV13 and TRBJ1-1; D remains unclear. CDR1 and CDR2 from the germline V gene are PRHDT and FYEKMQ (reference sequence). V lost 7 bases and J 10 bases, leaving 7 bases between the germline ends. The CDR3 loop spans 9 amino acids. For the CDR3, the DNA is TGTGCCAGCAAGGCAGGAGCTTTCTTT. Translating it yields CASKAGAFF.

This chain joins TRBV11-2 and TRBJ1-6; D is possibly TRBD1 (5 bases). The CDR3 spans 15 residues. Germline V gene sequence: CDR1 SGHAT, CDR2 FQNNGV. V lost 2 bases to trimming and J lost 9 bases, with 14 bases between them. In nucleotides, the CDR3 is TGTGCCAGCAGCTTAACGCAGGGAGGGAGTTCACCCCTCCACTTT. It encodes CASSLTQGGSSPLHF.